The 9 T cell receptor beta chains below were found in one sample sequenced in a study of T-cell memory formation after mild COVID-19. TCRdb called the 5' RACE reads again in MiXCR, with one record for every CDR3 protein. Of roughly 110,000 distinct CDR3 sequences in the sample, about 15% were seen once. The sample was PBMCs or a T cell subset sorted from them (not recorded which). These TCRs come from an adult woman who had mild COVID-19 (a few samples of this study predate the infection). Cell type and time point are not known.

V usage is TRBV12-3 or TRBV12-4 and J usage is TRBJ1-1; no clear D gene. This CDR3 has 11 residues. The V and J ends lost 8 bases and 7 bases respectively, with 11 bases between them. In DNA form, the CDR3 reads TGTGCCAGCCTCCGCCTGGGTGAAGCTTTCTTT. Its translation: CASLRLGEAFF.

The chain recombines TRBV7-2 with TRBJ2-1, with 7 bases lining up with TRBD2. The CDR3 is 16 residues long. Trimming at V came to 0 bases and at J to 2 bases, leaving 4 bases not matched to a gene. Germline values: CDR1 SGHTA, CDR2 FQGNSA. CDR3 DNA sequence: TGTGCCAGCAGCTTAGCGCGGGAGAGGCCCTACAATGAGCAGTTCTTC. Translated: CASSLARERPYNEQFF.

This clonotype was detected a few times. The chain uses TRBV7-9 and TRBJ2-7, with D possibly matching TRBD2 (5 bases). The length of the CDR3 is 14 residues. Germline V gene data show CDR1 as SEHNR and CDR2 as FQNEAQ (reference sequence). Trimming shortened V by 5 bases and J by 3 bases, and 14 bases separated the two germline ends. The CDR3 sequence is CASSPDPTSYEQYF. CDR3 in DNA: TGTGCCAGCAGCCCAGACCCTACTAGCTACGAGCAGTACTTC.

This clonotype was detected only a few times. The chain combines TRBV5-1 with TRBJ2-7; TRBD2 matches 11 bases. V dropped 3 bases and J dropped 5; count of bases not matched to a gene: 13. In germline, CDR1 is SGHRS, CDR2 YFSETQ. The CDR3 spans 17 residues. The CDR3 DNA reads as TGCGCCAGCAGCTACCCGTCCACTAGCGGGAGCGGACACGAGCAGTACTTC. Its translation: CASSYPSTSGSGHEQYF.

V and J are TRBV7-9 and TRBJ2-3, with D possibly being TRBD1 (5 bases). Germline lookup yields CDR1 SEHNR and CDR2 FQNEAQ (reference sequence). V lost 3 bases and J lost 5, with 12 bases in between. The CDR3 consists of 14 residues. In DNA, the CDR3 is TGTGCCAGCAGCTTCGGGCAGGGCATAGATACGCAGTATTTT. As protein: CASSFGQGIDTQYF.

This rearrangement joins TRBV4-2 to TRBJ2-5; 7 bases line up with TRBD2. The CDR3 spans 15 residues. After removal of 4 bases from V and 0 bases from J, the junction contained 5 bases not matched to a gene. Germline CDR1 and CDR2: LGHNA and YNFKEQ. CDR3 amino acids: CASSLASGDQETQYF. Here the CDR3 DNA reads TGTGCCAGCAGCCTGGCTAGCGGAGACCAAGAGACCCAGTACTTC.

The genes are TRBV29-1 and TRBJ2-7; D is perhaps TRBD1 (5 bases). Germline CDR1 SQVTM, CDR2 ANQGSEA. This CDR3 region has 13 residues. The ends were cut back, 5 bases at V and 1 base at J, with 12 bases in the middle. The CDR3 loop reads CSVRWTNSYEQYF. In DNA, the CDR3 is TGCAGCGTTCGGTGGACAAATTCCTACGAGCAGTACTTC.

This clonotype has ten or more counts. The chain has TRBV7-9 and TRBJ1-2; 8 nucleotides agree with TRBD1. V lost 1 base to trimming and J lost 3 bases; unmatched junction nucleotides: 10. The CDR3 covers 17 residues. Germline CDR1 SEHNR, CDR2 FQNEAQ (reference sequence). The CDR3 reads CASSLEGTGYTYYGYTF. The CDR3 region has the DNA TGTGCCAGCAGCTTAGAAGGGACAGGCTACACCTACTATGGCTACACCTTC.

This chain uses TRBV29-1 with TRBJ2-7; weak D call: TRBD2 (7 bases). V lost 6 bases to trimming and J lost 2 bases, with 14 bases between them. Looked up from germline, CDR1 is SQVTM and CDR2 is ANQGSEA. The CDR3 has 13 residues. CDR3 region: CSVLGGATYEQYF. The CDR3 DNA sequence: TGCAGCGTCTTGGGGGGGGCTACCTACGAGCAGTACTTC.